Described below is a single TCR beta chain sequence and its context. The antigen is unknown. The data were taken from a study of cytomegalovirus exposure and HLA in healthy donors. Study-level findings and limits: HLA-A and HLA-B allele assignments for most subjects were reportedly predicted accurately using TCR beta sequences. The authors considered a cluster of highly shared sequence variants likely to be a sequencing artifact. TCR sequences were mostly rare, though some public TCRs occurred in many donors. Cytomegalovirus association was assigned to about 150 TCR beta chains.

The CDR3 sequence is 15 residues long. Per the germline V gene, CDR1 is SGHVS and CDR2 is FQNEAQ. The V end lost 1 base, the J end lost 6 bases, and 13 bases lay between the germline ends. Primers included in the PCR were 60 Vbeta and 13 Jbeta primers. Only in-frame clones appear in the TCRdb table, and some are missing; sequencing was by immunoSEQ multiplex PCR. The table includes about 150,000 clones, about 70% detected once. The sample comprised PBMCs. This TCR was sampled from a woman aged 40 to 55 in good health and CMV-seronegative. The V gene is TRBV7-8, the J gene TRBJ1-3; maybe TRBD1 (5 bases). DNA of the CDR3: TGTGCCAGCAGCTTAGGGGGCTCGTCGGTAAACACCATATATTTT. This encodes CASSLGGSSVNTIYF.